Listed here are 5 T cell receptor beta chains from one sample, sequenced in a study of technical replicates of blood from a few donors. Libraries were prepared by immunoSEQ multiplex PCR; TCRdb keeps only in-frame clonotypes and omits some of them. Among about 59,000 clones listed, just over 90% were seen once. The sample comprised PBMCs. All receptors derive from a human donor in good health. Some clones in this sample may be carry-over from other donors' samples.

CDR3 DNA: TGTGCCAGCAGTGAAATGTCACAGGCTAGCTATGGCTACACCTTC. This gives the protein CASSEMSQASYGYTF. The chain has TRBV6-1 and TRBJ1-2; D might be TRBD1 (5 bases). Germline V gene data show CDR1 as MNHNS and CDR2 as SASEGT. The CDR3 totals 15 residues. V was clipped by 2 bases and J by 4 bases, with 14 bases between them.

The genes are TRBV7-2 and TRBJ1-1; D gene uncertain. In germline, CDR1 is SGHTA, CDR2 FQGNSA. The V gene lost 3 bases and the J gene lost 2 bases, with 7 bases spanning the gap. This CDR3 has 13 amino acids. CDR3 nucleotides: TGTGCCAGCAGCTTCCGTATAAACACTGAAGCTTTCTTT. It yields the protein CASSFRINTEAFF. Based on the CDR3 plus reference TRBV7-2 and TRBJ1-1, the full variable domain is GAGVSQSPSNKVTEKGKDVELRCDPISGHTALYWYRQSLGQGLEFLIYFQGNSAPDKSGLPSDRFSAERTGGSVSTLTIQRTQQEDSAVYLCASSFRINTEAFFGQGTRLTVV.

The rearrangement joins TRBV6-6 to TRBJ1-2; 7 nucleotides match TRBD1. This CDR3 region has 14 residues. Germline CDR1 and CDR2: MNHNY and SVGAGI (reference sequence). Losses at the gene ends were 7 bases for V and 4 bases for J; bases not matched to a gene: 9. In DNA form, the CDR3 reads TGTGCCAGCAATACACTAGGGGGCATCTATGGCTACACCTTC. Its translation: CASNTLGGIYGYTF.

The CDR3 sequence: CASSQYQDRGDEQYF. The CDR3, as DNA: TGCGCCAGCAGCCAATATCAGGACAGGGGCGACGAGCAGTACTTC. The J gene is TRBJ2-7, the V gene TRBV4-3; TRBD1 matches at 9 bases. The CDR3 runs 15 residues. V was pared by 2 bases and J by 5 bases, with 7 bases of the junction left unmatched. Germline V CDR1 and CDR2: LGHNA, YSLEER.

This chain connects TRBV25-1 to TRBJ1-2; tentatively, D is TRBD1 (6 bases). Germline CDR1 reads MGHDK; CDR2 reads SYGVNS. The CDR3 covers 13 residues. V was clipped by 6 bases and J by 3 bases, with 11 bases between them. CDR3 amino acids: CASRLGADYGYTF. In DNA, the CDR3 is TGTGCCAGCAGATTGGGGGCCGACTATGGCTACACCTTC.